This note documents a single T cell receptor beta chain sequence. Its antigen is not known. This sample is part of a study of Ad26.COV2.S vaccination and SARS-CoV-2 variants. Study-level information: In the study, Ad26.COV2.S was injected intramuscularly once, or twice 56 days apart.

Points from the study as a whole: Responses of spike-specific T cells (both CD8+ and CD4+) reportedly showed substantial breadth after vaccination.

CDR3 size: 11 residues. Treatment here: about 20 received Ad26.COV2.S at low or high dose, single or two shots; five or six received placebo; per-sample allocation not given. Samples were taken on day 63 after the first vaccine or placebo injection. A Boston donor was an adult aged 18-55 years. Some clones are missing from TCRdb's copy, which holds only in-frame ones; the method was immunoSEQ multiplex PCR. The sample records 300,000 to 350,000 clones, roughly 90% being singletons. The rearrangement uses TRBV12-1 and TRBJ1-1. TRBV12-1 is classified as a pseudogene. The TCR comes from a person between 18 and 59 years old who received the Ad26.COV2.S COVID-19 vaccine or a placebo. The starting material was peripheral blood, obtained in a trial of Ad26.COV2.S vaccine versus placebo. The DNA for the CDR3 is TGTGCCAGCAGCCTATCGAGGGGAGCTTTCTTT. Encoded protein: CASSLSRGAFF.